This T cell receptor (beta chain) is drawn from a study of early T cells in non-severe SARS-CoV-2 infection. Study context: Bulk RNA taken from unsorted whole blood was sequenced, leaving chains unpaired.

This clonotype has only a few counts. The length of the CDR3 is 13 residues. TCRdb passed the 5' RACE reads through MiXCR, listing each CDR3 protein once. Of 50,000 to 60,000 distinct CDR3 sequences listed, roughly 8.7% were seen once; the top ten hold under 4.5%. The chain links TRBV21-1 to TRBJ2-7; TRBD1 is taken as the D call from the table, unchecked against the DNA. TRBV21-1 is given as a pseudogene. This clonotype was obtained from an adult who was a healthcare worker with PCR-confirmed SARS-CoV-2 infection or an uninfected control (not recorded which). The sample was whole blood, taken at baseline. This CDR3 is CASSAGDFYEQYF. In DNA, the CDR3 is TGTGCCAGCAGCGCGGGGGATTTCTACGAGCAGTACTTC.